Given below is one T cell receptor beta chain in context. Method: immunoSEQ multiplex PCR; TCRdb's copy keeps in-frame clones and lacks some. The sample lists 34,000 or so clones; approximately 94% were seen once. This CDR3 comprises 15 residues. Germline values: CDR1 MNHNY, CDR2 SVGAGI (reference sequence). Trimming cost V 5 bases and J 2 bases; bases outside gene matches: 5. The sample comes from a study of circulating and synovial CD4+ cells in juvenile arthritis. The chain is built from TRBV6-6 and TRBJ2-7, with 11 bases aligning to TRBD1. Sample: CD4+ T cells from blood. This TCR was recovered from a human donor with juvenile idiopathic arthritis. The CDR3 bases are TGTGCCAGCAGTCGGGACAGGGGGTTCCCCTACGAGCAGTACTTC. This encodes CASSRDRGFPYEQYF.